This TCR beta chain was identified in a study of cytomegalovirus exposure and HLA in healthy donors. Study observations and caveats: With high specificity and sensitivity, the classifier reportedly diagnosed cytomegalovirus status. The majority of TCR sequences were rare, yet some public TCRs appeared in many donors.

Germline V gives CDR1 KGHSH, CDR2 LQKENI. CDR3 size: 15 residues. V was cut by 3 bases and J by 0 bases, with 9 bases left in between. The assay was immunoSEQ multiplex PCR, and TCRdb's table has in-frame clones only and misses some. The sample carries 60,000 or so clones, roughly nine tenths recorded once. Concerning this clone: The antigen remains undetermined.

Donors came from a validation cohort of approximately 110 subjects, distinct from the first 666-subject cohort. Input material: PBMCs. The chain combines TRBV18 with TRBJ2-1; perhaps TRBD1 as D (5 bases). This clonotype was obtained from a woman in her twenties or thirties in good health and CMV-seronegative. The CDR3 region has the DNA TGTGCCAGCTCACCGCAGACAGACTCCTACAATGAGCAGTTCTTC. It specifies CASSPQTDSYNEQFF. The full variable domain, its missing parts supplied by reference TRBV18 and TRBJ2-1, is NAGVMQNPRHLVRRRGQEARLRCSPMKGHSHVYWYRQLPEEGLKFMVYLQKENIIDESGMPKERFSAEFPKEGPSILRIQQVVRGDSAAYFCASSPQTDSYNEQFFGPGTRLTVL.